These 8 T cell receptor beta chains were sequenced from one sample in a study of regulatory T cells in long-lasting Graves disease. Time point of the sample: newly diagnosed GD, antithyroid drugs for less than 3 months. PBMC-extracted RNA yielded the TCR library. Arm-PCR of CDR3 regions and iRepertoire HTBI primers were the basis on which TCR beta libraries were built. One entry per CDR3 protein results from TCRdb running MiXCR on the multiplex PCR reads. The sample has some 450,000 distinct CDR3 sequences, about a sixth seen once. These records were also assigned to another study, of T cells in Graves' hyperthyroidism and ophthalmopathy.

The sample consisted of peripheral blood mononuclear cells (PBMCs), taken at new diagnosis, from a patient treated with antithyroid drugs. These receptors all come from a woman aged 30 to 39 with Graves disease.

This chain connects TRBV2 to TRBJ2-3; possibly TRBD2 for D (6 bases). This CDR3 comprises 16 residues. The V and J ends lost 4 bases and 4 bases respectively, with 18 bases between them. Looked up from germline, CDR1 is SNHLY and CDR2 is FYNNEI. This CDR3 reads CASSAGASFWADTQYF. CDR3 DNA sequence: TGTGCCAGCAGTGCGGGAGCGTCTTTTTGGGCAGATACGCAGTATTTT. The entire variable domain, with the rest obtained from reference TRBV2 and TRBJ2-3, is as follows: EPEVTQTPSHQVTQMGQEVILRCVPISNHLYFYWYRQILGQKVEFLVSFYNNEISEKSEIFDDQFSVERPDGSNFTLKIRSTKLEDSAMYFCASSAGASFWADTQYFGPGTRLTVL.

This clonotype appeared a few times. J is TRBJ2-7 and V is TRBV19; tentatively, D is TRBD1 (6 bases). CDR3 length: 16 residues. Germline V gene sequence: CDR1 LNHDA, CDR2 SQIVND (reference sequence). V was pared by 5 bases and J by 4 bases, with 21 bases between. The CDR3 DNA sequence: TGTGCCAGTAGTGGCGCCCCAGGGGATCGGATTTACGAGCAGTACTTC. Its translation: CASSGAPGDRIYEQYF. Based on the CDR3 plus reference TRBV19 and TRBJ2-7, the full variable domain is DGGITQSPKYLFRKEGQNVTLSCEQNLNHDAMYWYRQDPGQGLRLIYYSQIVNDFQKGDIAEGYSVSREKKESFPLTVTSAQKNPTAFYLCASSGAPGDRIYEQYFGPGTRLTVT.

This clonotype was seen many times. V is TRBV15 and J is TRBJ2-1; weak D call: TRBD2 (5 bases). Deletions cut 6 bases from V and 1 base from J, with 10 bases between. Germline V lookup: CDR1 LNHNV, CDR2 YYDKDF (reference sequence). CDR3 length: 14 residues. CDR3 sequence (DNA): TGTGCCACCAGGAGGCCGGGATCCTACAATGAGCAGTTCTTC. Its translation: CATRRPGSYNEQFF.

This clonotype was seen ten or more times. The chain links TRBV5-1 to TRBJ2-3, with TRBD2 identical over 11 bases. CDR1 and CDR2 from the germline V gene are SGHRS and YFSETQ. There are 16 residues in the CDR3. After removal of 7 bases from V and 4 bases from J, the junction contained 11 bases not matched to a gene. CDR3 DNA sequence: TGCGCCAGCGCGGTGGCTAGCGGGAGGCAGGCAGATACGCAGTATTTT. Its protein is CASAVASGRQADTQYF.

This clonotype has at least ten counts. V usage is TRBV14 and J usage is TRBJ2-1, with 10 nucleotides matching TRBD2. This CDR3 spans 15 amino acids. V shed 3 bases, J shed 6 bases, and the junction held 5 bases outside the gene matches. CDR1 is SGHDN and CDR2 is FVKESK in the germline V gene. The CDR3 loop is CASSQLAGVLNEQFF. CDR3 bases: TGTGCCAGCAGCCAGCTAGCGGGAGTTCTCAATGAGCAGTTCTTC.

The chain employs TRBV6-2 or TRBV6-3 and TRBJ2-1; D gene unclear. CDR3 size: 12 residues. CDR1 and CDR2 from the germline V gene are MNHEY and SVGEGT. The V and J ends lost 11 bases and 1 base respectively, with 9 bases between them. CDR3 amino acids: CAAWGSYNEQFF. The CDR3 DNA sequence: TGTGCCGCCTGGGGTTCCTACAATGAGCAGTTCTTC.

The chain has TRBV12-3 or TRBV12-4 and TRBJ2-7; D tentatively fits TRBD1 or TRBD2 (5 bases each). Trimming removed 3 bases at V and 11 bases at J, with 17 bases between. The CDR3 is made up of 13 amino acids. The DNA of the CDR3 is TGTGCCAGCAGTTTGGGGGTTCCAGGGAGTAAGTACTTC. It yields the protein CASSLGVPGSKYF.

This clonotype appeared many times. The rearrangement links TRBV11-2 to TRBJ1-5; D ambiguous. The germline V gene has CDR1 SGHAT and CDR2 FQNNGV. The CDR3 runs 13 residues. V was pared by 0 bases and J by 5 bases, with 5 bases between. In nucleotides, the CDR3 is TGTGCCAGCAGCTTAGATCTGGATCAGCCCCAGCATTTT. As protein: CASSLDLDQPQHF.